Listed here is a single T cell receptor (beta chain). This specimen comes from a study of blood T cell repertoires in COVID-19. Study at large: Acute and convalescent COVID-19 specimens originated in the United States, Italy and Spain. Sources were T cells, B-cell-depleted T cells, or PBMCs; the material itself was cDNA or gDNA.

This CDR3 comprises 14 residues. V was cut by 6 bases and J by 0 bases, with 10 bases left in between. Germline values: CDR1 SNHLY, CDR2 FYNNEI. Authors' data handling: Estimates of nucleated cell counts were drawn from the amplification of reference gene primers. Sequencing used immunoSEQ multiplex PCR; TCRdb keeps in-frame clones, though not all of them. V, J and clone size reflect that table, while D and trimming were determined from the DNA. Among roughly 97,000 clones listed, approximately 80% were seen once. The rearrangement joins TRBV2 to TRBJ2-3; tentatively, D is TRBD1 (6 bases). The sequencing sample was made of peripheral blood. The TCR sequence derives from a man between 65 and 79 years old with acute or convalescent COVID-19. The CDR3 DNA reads TGTGCCAGCAGGGACAGAACTAGCACAGATACGCAGTATTTT. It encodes CASRDRTSTDTQYF.